This T cell receptor beta chain was recorded in a study of cytomegalovirus exposure and HLA in healthy donors (dated by TCRdb to about 2017). Broadly, across the study: An earlier analysis of approximately 550 of the donors reported approximately 300 Gb of sequence data and about 100 million unique TCR beta sequences from 150 million to 200 million T cells. Among roughly 400 genotyped donors of the cohort, an average of around 240,000 unique TCR beta nucleotide sequences were sequenced per donor, roughly a sixth of them non-productive. Rather than using new phenotypic data, the later analysis identified candidate immune exposures from TCR beta sequences and from how often those sequences occurred across donors. Alongside the repertoire data, information on donor age, sex, ethnicity and CMV serostatus was compiled. In addition to the first cohort of approximately 650 subjects, a separate validation cohort of over 90 different subjects was used. The study combined high-throughput TCR immunosequencing, statistical association of individual TCRs with disease status, and machine learning to predict cytomegalovirus infection status. The T cell repertoires of about 700 subjects were profiled by immunosequencing and related to cytomegalovirus serostatus. The aim of the study was to test whether cataloging public T cell receptors could identify signatures of past pathogen exposure. Both class I and class II loci were covered by HLA typing, at four-digit resolution. Because of strong linkage in the cohort, a handful of DR-DQ haplotypes were treated as single units for association and clustering. Every discovery cohort repertoire had been produced on one sequencing platform. Genome-wide SNP genotypes for about 65% of the roughly 670 donors were used in a later genetic analysis, which treated that subset as a discovery cohort. The number of donors typed differed by locus, with about 629-630 for A, B, C, DRB1 and DQB1, over 500 for DQA1, about 610 for DPA1, and around 460 for DPB1. An early release covering 550 to 700 HLA-typed donors comprised around 300 gigabases of sequencing data and approximately 85 million unique TCR sequences. A later analysis re-analyzed previously published TCR beta repertoires from 600 to 850 donors and added high-resolution HLA genotyping to study TCR occurrence patterns. Among the roughly 400 genotyped donors, around 81% belonged to the genetic ancestry cluster associated with self-reported Caucasian donors. An earlier analysis of about 600 of the donors used high-throughput TCR beta sequencing to judge whether each TCR beta V gene segment behaved as functional or pseudogenic. General findings and caveats noted by the study authors: The study listed 150 to 200 TCR beta chains as associated with cytomegalovirus. Fewer than 20 rarely observed V segments, including chromosome 9 orphons, were excluded from the earlier analysis of about 500 of the donors because counts were too low. Most TCR sequences were observed very rarely across donors, whereas some public TCRs were present in many individuals. Because HLA typing was unavailable for some donors at each locus, only the typed subset was used in association tests. An association between a missense DCLRE1C variant and V-gene and J-gene trimming of TCR beta chains was found in a later genetic analysis and replicated in an independent cohort. In both the original and validation cohorts, the classifier was reported to diagnose cytomegalovirus status with high specificity and sensitivity. In a later analysis, the rate of TCR association differed among HLA loci, with DRB1 alleles having the most associated TCRs and HLA-C alleles having the fewest. According to a later analysis, most CMV-associated TCR beta chains appeared to be HLA-restricted, and the HLA associations seemed to be driven largely by CMV exposure. Compared with equally common non-associated chains, HLA-associated TCR beta chains in a later analysis were more clonally expanded and had lower generation probabilities. Strong co-occurrence of HLA alleles, especially DR and DQ, made assigning TCR associations to individual alleles difficult. A further reported finding was that TCR beta sequences accurately predicted the HLA-A and HLA-B alleles for most subjects in the first cohort. In an earlier analysis of 587 of the donors, most TCR beta V segments appeared in productive rearrangements about 87% or about 30% of the time, broadly matching IMGT annotations. The only immune exposure information available for the cohort was CMV serostatus. Only TCR beta chains were sequenced in this cohort, and the absence of alpha or paired-chain data limited detectable features. Correlated functional status among segregating V segments might reflect linkage disequilibrium, but an unknown experimental factor could not be ruled out. A later analysis reported that several top co-occurrence clusters appeared linked to parvovirus B19, influenza, CMV and Epstein-Barr virus. Roughly uniform sequencing depth across donors was assumed in presence/absence analyses, although this assumption may not hold. According to the authors, the approach could potentially be generalized to other disease states and immunological phenotypes. Specific HLA alleles were associated with 18,000 or so TCR beta sequences at a false discovery rate of 0.05 in a later analysis. A cluster of highly shared sequence variants was judged likely to be a technical artifact of the sequencing pipeline. A later genetic analysis reported fewer N-insertions in productive TCRs among donors in an Asian-associated ancestry cluster than the roughly 700-donor mean. A few of the identified cytomegalovirus-associated TCR beta chains were confirmed in vitro to be specific for cytomegalovirus antigens. Some IMGT-functional V segments, including TRBV6-2 and TRBV6-3, could not be distinguished by the 87-base-pair reads and were therefore excluded.

In regard to this clone: This clone's antigen is unknown. No base qualities exist here, and no much larger clone lies one base off it.

The library was built by means of the immunoSEQ multiplex PCR assay. The multiplex PCR relied on a mix of 60 forward primers for TCR Vbeta segments and 13 reverse primers for TCR Jbeta segments. Amplification of the CDR3 region of rearranged TCR beta genes was performed with a multiplex PCR assay on genomic DNA. Amplified TCR beta libraries were sequenced as 87-base-pair reads on the Illumina HiSeq System. The paper's data handling went like this. In a later analysis, tens of millions of unique TCR beta chains were counted across the 650 to 750 repertoires, and roughly 10 million of these chains were shared by at least two donors. To remove PCR and sequencing errors, raw reads were error-corrected and collapsed into unique sequences using a nearest-neighbor algorithm that merged closely related sequences. Alignment of CDR3 sequences to IMGT reference sequences was used to assign V, D and J gene segments. Each retained sequence needed at least a six-nucleotide match to both a V gene segment and a J gene segment. A rearrangement was called productive if the CDR3 had no stop codons and remained in frame with V and J, and every other rearrangement was called non-productive. CDR3 was defined according to IMGT convention as the region running from the second conserved V-encoded cysteine to the conserved J-encoded phenylalanine. The earlier analysis of some 550 of the donors excluded any sequence lacking an unambiguous match to a single V gene segment. An earlier analysis of 587 of the donors classified V segments as functional when productive rearrangements were above 56.7% and as segregating when the standard deviation between donors was above 5%. A statistical classification framework was built for diagnosing cytomegalovirus status from the catalog of TCR beta chain sequences. A later analysis assigned V and J genes by comparing TCR nucleotide sequences with IMGT/GENE-DB human TR gene sequences. Using the TCRdist pipeline, a later analysis assigned CDR3 sequences along with most-parsimonious VDJ recombination scenarios. A later analysis defined each TCR beta chain by its CDR3 amino acid sequence plus V-gene family, and excluded reads lacking a unique V-gene family. In a later analysis, approximately 640 highly shared, low-generation-probability nucleotide sequences were removed to address suspected cross-contamination and a sequencing artifact. A later analysis calculated a clonal expansion index for each public chain from normalized within-repertoire ranks of inferred template counts. Generation probabilities in a later analysis came from a VDJ recombination model fitted to out-of-frame rearrangements, and those results were checked against IGoR. Hypergeometric tests were used in a later analysis to score TCR-TCR, TCR-HLA and TCR-CMV co-occurrence, with a repertoire-size bias correction applied to the TCR pairs. To estimate false discovery rates, a later analysis permuted the HLA or CMV assignments 20 times. In a later analysis, co-occurring TCRs were grouped using DBSCAN, with TCRdist sequence similarity added in when clustering inside HLA-allele-positive subsets. Repertoires with fewer than 30,000 or more than 120,000 public chains, plus five repertoires with anomalous nucleotide sharing, were excluded from co-occurrence clustering. Drawn from immuneACCESS, this table holds only the in-frame rearrangements with V and J called that TCRdb kept. Clones are partly lost; checked studies trace under half to an unresolved V gene and leave the rest unexplained. V, J and clone size were drawn from that table, and D and trimming were deduced from the DNA. Present in this sample are approximately 110,000 clones, more than 65% of which were seen just once. The ten largest make up around 14% of the sample.

The CDR3 covers 16 residues, taking in both the cysteine and the phenylalanine. The only DNA kept is the CDR3, 48 bases in frame from the first base. The V and J ends are trimmed by 0 bases and 6 bases, leaving 15 bases between them. CDR1 and CDR2 (MNHEY, SVGAGI) derive from the germline V gene. In total, over 600 healthy bone marrow donors made up the cohort. At the time of sampling, every cohort member was nominally healthy, though immune exposures that went unrecorded were likely present. The donor tested CMV seropositive and was one of the 289 seropositive cohort members. A peripheral blood sample was collected from each donor, and TCR beta sequencing was performed on peripheral blood mononuclear cells. Genomic DNA was extracted from the blood cell samples with the Qiagen DNeasy Blood Extraction Kit.

Material: PBMCs. The source of this sequence is a woman aged 60 to 75 in good health and CMV-seropositive. This chain joins TRBV6-5 to TRBJ2-1; a tentative D match to TRBD2 spans 7 bases. The DNA is as follows: TGTGCCAGCAGTTACTCTCGGGGGGCAGGTGGCAATGAGCAGTTCTTC. It encodes CASSYSRGAGGNEQFF.